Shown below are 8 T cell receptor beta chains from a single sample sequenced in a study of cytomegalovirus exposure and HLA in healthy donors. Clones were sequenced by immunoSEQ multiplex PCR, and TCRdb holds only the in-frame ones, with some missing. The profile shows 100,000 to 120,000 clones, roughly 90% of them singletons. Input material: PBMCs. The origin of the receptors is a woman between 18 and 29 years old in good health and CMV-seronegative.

The CDR3, as DNA: TGTGCCAGCAGCGGTGTCCTAGATCAGCCCCAGCATTTT. Protein sequence: CASSGVLDQPQHF. The rearrangement joins TRBV7-2 to TRBJ1-5, with no clear D. The CDR3 is 13 amino acids. Trimming left V 5 bases short and J 5 bases short, with 10 bases between. Germline V lookup: CDR1 SGHTA, CDR2 FQGNSA.

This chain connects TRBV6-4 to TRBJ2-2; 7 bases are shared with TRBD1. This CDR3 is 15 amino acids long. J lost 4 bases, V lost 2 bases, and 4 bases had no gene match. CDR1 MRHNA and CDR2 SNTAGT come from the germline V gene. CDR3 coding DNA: TGTGCCAGCAGTGACCCTGGGACAGCCACCGGGGAGCTGTTTTTT. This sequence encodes CASSDPGTATGELFF.

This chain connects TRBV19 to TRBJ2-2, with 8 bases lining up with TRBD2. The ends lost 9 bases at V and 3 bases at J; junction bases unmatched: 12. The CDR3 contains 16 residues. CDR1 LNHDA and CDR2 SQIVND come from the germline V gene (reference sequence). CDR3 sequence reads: CASHSYSSGHTGELFF. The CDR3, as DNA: TGTGCCAGCCACTCTTATTCTAGCGGGCACACCGGGGAGCTGTTTTTT.

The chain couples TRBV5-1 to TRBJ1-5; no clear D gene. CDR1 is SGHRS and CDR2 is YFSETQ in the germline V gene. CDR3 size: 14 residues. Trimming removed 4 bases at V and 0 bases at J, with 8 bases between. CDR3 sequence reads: CASSPEHSNQPQHF. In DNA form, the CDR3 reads TGCGCCAGCAGCCCAGAACATAGCAATCAGCCCCAGCATTTT.

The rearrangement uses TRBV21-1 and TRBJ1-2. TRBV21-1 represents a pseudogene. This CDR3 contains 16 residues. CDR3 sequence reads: CASRGVKKQSLYGYTF. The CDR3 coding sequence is TGTGCCAGCAGAGGAGTCAAAAAGCAATCTCTCTATGGCTACACCTTC.

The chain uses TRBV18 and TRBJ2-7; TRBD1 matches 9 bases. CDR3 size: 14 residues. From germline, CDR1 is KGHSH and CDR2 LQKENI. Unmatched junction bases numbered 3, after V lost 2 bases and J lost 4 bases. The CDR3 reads CASSPAGQGYEQYF. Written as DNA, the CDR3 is TGTGCCAGCTCACCAGCCGGACAGGGGTACGAGCAGTACTTC.

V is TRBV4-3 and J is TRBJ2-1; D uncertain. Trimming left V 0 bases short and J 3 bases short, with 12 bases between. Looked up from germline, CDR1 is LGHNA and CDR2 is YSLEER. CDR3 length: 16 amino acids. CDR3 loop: CASSQEDRLLYNEQFF. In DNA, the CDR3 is TGCGCCAGCAGCCAAGAGGATCGACTCCTCTACAATGAGCAGTTCTTC.

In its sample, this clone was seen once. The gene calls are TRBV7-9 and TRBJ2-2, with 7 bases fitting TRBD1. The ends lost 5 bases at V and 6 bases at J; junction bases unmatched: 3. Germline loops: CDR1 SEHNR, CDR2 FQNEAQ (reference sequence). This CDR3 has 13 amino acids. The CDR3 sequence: CASSRQGAGELFF. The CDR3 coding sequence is TGTGCCAGCAGCCGACAGGGTGCCGGGGAGCTGTTTTTT.